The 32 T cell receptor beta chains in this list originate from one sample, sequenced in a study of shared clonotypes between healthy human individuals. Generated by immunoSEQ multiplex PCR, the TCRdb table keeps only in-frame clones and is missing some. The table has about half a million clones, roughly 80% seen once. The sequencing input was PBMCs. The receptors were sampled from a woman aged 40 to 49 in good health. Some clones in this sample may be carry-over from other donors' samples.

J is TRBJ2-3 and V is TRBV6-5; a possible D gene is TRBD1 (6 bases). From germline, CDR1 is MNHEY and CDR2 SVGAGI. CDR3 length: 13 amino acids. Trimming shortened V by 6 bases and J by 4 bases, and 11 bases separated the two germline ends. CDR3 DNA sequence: TGTGCCAGCAGCAAGAGGACAGCAGATACGCAGTATTTT. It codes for CASSKRTADTQYF.

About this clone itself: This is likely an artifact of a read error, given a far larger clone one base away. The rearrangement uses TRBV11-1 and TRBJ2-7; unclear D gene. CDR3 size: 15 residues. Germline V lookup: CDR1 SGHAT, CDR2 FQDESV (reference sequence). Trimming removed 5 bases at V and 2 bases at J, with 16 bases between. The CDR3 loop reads CASSPRDMDAYEQYF. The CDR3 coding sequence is TGTGCCAGCAGCCCCCGCGACATGGATGCCTACGAGCAGTACTTC.

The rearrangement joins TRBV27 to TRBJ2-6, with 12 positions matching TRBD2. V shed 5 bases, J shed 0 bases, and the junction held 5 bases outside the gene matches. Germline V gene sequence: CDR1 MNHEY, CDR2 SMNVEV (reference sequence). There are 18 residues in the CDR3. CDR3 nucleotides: TGTGCCAGCAGTCCCCGACTAGCGGGAGACTCTGGGGCCAACGTCCTGACTTTC. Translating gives CASSPRLAGDSGANVLTF.

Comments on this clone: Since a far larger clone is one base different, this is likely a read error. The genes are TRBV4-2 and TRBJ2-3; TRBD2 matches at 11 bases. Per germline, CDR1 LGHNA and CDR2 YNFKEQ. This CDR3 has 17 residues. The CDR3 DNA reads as TGTGCCAGCGGCCAAGGGTCTAGCGGGAGGCGAGAAGATACGCAGTATTTT. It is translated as CASGQGSSGRREDTQYF.

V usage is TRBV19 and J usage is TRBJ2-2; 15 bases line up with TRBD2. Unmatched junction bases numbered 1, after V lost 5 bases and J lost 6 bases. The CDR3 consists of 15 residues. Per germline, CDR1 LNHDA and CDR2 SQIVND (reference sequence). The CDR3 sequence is CASSRTSGRAGELFF. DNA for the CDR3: TGTGCCAGTAGTCGGACTAGCGGGAGGGCCGGGGAGCTGTTTTTT.

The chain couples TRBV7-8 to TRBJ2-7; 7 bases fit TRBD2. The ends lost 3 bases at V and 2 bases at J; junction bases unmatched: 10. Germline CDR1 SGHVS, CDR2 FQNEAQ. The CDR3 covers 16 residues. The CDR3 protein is CASSFGQAGLPYEQYF. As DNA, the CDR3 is TGTGCCAGCAGCTTTGGCCAAGCGGGACTCCCCTACGAGCAGTACTTC.

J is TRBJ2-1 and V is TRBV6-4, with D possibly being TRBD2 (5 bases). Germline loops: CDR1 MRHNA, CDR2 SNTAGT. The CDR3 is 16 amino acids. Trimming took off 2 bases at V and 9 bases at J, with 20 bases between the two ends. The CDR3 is CASSDEAAPYSGEQFF. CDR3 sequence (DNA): TGTGCCAGCAGTGACGAAGCCGCCCCATACAGCGGTGAGCAGTTCTTC.

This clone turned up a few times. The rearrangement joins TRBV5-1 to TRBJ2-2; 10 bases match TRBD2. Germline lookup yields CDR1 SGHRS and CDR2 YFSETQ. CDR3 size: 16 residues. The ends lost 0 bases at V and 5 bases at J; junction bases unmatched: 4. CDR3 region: CASSLATSGRTGELFF. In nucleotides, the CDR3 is TGCGCCAGCAGCTTGGCGACTAGCGGGCGAACCGGGGAGCTGTTTTTT.

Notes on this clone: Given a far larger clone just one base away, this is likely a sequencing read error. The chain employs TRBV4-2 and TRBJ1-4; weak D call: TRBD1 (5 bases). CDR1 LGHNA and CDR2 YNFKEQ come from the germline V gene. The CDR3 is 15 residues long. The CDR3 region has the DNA TGTGCCGGCAGCCAAGACGGGGCAGAAAATGAAAAACTGTTTTTT. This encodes CAGSQDGAENEKLFF.

The CDR3 region is CASSLYPAAPGNTIYF. CDR3 nucleotide sequence: TGTGCCAGCAGTTTATATCCGGCGGCTCCTGGAAACACCATATATTTT. The rearrangement uses TRBV28 and TRBJ1-3; D uncertain. Trimming shortened V by 1 base and J by 2 bases, and 12 bases separated the two germline ends. This CDR3 region has 16 residues. Germline V gives CDR1 MDHEN, CDR2 SYDVKM.

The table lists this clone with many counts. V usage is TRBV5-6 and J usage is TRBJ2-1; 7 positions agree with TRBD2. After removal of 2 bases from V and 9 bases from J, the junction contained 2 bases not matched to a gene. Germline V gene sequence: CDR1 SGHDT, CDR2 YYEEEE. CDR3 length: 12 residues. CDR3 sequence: CASSFAGVEQFF. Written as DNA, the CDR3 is TGTGCCAGCAGCTTTGCGGGAGTTGAGCAGTTCTTC.

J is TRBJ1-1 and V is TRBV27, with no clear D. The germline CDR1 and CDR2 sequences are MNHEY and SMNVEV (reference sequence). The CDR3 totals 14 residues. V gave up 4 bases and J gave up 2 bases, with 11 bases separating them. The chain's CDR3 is CASSSPLRNTEAFF. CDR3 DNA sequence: TGTGCCAGCAGTTCCCCCTTGCGAAACACTGAAGCTTTCTTT.

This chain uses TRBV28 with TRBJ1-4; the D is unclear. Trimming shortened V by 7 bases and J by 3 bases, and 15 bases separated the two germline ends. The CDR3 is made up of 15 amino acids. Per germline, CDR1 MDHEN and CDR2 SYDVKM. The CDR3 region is CASTLNRRANEKLFF. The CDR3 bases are TGTGCCAGCACCCTCAACCGACGAGCTAATGAAAAACTGTTTTTT.

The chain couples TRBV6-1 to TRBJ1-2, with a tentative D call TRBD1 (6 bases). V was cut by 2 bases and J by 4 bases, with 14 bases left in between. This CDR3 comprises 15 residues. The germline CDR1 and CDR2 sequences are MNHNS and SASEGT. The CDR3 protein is CASSETRGAVYGYTF. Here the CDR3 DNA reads TGTGCCAGCAGTGAAACCCGGGGGGCAGTCTATGGCTACACCTTC.

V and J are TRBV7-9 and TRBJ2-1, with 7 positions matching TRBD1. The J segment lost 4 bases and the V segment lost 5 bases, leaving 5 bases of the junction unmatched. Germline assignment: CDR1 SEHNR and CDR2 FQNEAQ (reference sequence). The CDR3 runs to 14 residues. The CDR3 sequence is CASSDQTGYNEQFF. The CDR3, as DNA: TGTGCCAGCAGCGATCAGACAGGGTACAATGAGCAGTTCTTC.

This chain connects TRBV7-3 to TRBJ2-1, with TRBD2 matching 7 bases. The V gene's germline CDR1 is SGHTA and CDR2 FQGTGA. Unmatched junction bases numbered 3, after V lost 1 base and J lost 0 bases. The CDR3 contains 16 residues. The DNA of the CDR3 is TGTGCCAGCAGCTTAAAGCGGGATCACTCCTACAATGAGCAGTTCTTC. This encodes CASSLKRDHSYNEQFF.

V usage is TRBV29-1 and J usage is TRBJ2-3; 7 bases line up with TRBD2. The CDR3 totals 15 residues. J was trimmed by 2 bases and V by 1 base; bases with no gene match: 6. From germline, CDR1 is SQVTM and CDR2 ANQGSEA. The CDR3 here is CSVEGGLSSTDTQYF. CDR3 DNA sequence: TGCAGCGTTGAAGGGGGACTAAGCTCCACAGATACGCAGTATTTT.

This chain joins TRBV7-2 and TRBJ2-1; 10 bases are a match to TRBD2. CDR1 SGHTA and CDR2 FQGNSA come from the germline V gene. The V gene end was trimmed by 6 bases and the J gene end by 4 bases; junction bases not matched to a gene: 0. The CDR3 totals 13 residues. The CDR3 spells CASRLAGYNEQFF. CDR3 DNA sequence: TGTGCCAGCAGACTAGCGGGGTACAATGAGCAGTTCTTC.

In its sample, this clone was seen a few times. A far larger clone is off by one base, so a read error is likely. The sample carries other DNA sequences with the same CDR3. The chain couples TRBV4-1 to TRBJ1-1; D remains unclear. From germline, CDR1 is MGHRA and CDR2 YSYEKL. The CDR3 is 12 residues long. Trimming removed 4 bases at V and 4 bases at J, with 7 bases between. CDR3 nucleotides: TGCGCCAGCAGCCTCCCCTGCACTGAAGCTTTCTTT. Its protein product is CASSLPCTEAFF.

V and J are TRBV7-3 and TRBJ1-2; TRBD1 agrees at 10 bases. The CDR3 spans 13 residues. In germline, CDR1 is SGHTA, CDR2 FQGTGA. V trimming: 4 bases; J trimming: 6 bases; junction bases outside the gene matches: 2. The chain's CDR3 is CASSWGTGDGYTF. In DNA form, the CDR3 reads TGTGCCAGCAGCTGGGGGACAGGGGATGGCTACACCTTC.

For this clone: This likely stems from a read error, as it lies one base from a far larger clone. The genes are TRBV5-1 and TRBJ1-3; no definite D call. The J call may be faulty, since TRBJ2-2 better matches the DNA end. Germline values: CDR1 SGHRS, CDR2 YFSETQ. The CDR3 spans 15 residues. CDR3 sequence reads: CASSFMGQNTVELFF. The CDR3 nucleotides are TGCGCCAGCAGCTTCATGGGTCAGAACACCGTGGAGCTGTTTTTT.

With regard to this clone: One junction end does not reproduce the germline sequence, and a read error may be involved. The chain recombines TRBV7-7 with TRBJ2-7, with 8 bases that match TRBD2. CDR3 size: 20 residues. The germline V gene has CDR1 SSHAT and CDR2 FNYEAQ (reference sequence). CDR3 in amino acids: CASSFLGGDRGRPLSYEQYF. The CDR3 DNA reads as TGTGCTAGCAGCTTCTTGGGGGGAGACCGCGGGAGGCCCCTCTCCTACGAGCAGTACTTC.

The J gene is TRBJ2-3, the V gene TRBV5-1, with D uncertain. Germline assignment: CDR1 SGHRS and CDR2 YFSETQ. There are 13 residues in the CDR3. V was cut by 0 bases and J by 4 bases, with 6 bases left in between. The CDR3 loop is CASSLAEADTQYF. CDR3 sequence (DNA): TGCGCCAGCAGCTTGGCCGAGGCAGATACGCAGTATTTT.

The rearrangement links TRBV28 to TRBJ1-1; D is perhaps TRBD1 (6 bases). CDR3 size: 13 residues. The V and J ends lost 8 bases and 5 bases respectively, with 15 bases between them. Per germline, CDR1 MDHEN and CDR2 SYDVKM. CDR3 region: CASQGPAVTEAFF. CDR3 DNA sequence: TGTGCCAGCCAGGGGCCGGCGGTTACTGAAGCTTTCTTT.

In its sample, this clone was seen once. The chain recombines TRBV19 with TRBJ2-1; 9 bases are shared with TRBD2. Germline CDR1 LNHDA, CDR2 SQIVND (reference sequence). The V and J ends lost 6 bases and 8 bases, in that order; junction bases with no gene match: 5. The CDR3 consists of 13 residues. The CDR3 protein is CASRSSGMYEQFF. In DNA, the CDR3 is TGTGCCAGTAGGTCTAGCGGGATGTATGAGCAGTTCTTC.

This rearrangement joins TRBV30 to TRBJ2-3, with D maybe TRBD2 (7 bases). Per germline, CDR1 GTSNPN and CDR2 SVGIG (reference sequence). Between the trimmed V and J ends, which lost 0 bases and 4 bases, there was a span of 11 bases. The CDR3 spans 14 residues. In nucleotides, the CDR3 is TGTGCCTGGAGTGTAGGGGGGGCCGCAGATACGCAGTATTTT. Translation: CAWSVGGAADTQYF.

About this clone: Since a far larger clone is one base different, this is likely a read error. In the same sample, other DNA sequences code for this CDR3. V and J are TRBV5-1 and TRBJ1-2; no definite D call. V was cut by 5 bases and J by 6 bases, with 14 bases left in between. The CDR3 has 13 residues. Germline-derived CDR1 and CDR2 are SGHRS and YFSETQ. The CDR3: CASSLTAVHGYTF. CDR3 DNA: TGCGCCAGCAGTTTAACGGCCGTTCATGGCTACACCTTC.

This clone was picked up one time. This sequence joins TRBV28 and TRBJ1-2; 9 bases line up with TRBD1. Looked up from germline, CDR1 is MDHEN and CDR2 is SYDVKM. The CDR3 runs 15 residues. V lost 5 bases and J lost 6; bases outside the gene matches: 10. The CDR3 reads CASSRYRGRGDGYTF. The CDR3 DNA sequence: TGTGCCAGCAGTCGCTACAGGGGGCGCGGAGATGGCTACACCTTC.

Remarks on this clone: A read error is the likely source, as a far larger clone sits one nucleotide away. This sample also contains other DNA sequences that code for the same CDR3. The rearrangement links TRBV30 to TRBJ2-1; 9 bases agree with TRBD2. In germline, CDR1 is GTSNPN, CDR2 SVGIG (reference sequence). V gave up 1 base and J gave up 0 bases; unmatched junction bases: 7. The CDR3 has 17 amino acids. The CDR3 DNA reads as TGTGCCTGGAGTGGGGGACTAGCTGGAAACTCCTACAATGAGCAGTTCTTC. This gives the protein CAWSGGLAGNSYNEQFF.

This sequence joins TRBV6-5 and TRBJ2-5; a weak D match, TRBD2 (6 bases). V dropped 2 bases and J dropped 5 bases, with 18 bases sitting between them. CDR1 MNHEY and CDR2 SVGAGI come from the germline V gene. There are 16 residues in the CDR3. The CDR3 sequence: CASSYDSRGIVETQYF. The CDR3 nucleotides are TGTGCCAGCAGTTACGACTCCCGGGGGATTGTGGAGACCCAGTACTTC.

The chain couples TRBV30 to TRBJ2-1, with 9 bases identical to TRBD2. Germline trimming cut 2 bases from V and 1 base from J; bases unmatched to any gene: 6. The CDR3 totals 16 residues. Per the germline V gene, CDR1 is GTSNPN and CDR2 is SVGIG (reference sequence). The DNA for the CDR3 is TGTGCCTGGAGTATTAGCGGGAGCGGGTCCTACAATGAGCAGTTCTTC. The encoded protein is CAWSISGSGSYNEQFF.

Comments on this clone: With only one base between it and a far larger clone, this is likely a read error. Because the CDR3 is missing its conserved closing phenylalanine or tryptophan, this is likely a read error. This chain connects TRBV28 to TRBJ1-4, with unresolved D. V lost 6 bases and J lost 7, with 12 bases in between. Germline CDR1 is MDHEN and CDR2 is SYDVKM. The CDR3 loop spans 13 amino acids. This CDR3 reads CASRGISGEKLFS. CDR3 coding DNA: TGTGCCAGCAGGGGCATATCAGGTGAAAAACTGTTTTCT.